Listed below are T cell receptor beta chains from one sample, sequenced in a study of beta chain features in type 1 diabetes. Repertoires were generated with immunoSEQ multiplex PCR, while TCRdb's copy carries only in-frame clones and drops some. The sample lists 630,000 or so clones; around 15% were seen once. Sequencing was performed on naive CD4+ T cells from blood. Every receptor here comes from a man between 18 and 29 years old with type 1 diabetes. The CDR3 runs from the conserved cysteine through the conserved F or W. A D gene is named only where the DNA matches it firmly. A row's size may be missing; if present it is once, few, many or a size class.

size,J,V,D,CDR3,DNA
-,TRBJ2-7,TRBV10-3,TRBD1,CAISEPQTGGVPEQYF,TGTGCCATCAGTGAGCCACAGACAGGGGGGGTCCCCGAGCAGTACTTC
few,TRBJ2-5,TRBV11-2,TRBD2,CASSLGLAGGVETQYF,TGTGCCAGCAGCTTAGGACTAGCGGGAGGGGTGGAGACCCAGTACTTC
few,TRBJ1-2,TRBV6-5,TRBD1,CASGHPGQFNYGYTF,TGTGCCAGCGGCCACCCGGGACAGTTCAACTATGGCTACACCTTC
few,TRBJ2-1,TRBV28,TRBD2,CASDSAGKQFF,TGTGCCAGCGACTCAGCGGGGAAGCAGTTCTTC
-,TRBJ1-2,TRBV25-1,-,CASSLPGPLPYGYTF,TGTGCCAGCAGTTTGCCAGGGCCTTTGCCCTATGGCTACACCTTC
few,TRBJ1-1,TRBV11-2,-,CASSLAGAMNTEAFF,TGTGCCAGCAGCTTAGCAGGGGCGATGAACACTGAAGCTTTCTTT
-,TRBJ2-2,TRBV5-4,-,CASSVPVSGELFF,TGTGCCAGCAGCGTTCCCGTGTCGGGGGAGCTGTTTTTT
few,TRBJ1-6,TRBV4-1,TRBD1,CASSLGQGNSPLHF,TGCGCCAGCAGCCTAGGACAGGGCAATTCACCCCTCCACTTT
-,TRBJ2-2,TRBV6-5,-,CASSEWTGELFF,TGTGCCAGCAGTGAATGGACGGGGGAGCTGTTTTTT
-,TRBJ2-2,TRBV2,TRBD1,CASSPRTGDTGELFF,TGTGCCAGCAGTCCGAGGACAGGAGACACCGGGGAGCTGTTTTTT
-,TRBJ2-7,TRBV6-1,-,CASSEGGISYEQYF,TGTGCCAGCAGTGAAGGAGGGATCTCCTACGAGCAGTACTTC
-,TRBJ2-7,TRBV29-1,-,CSVRGSYEQYF,TGCAGCGTTCGAGGATCCTACGAGCAGTACTTC
few,TRBJ2-5,TRBV6-5,TRBD1,CASSPRQGLTKTQYF,TGTGCCAGCAGCCCCCGACAGGGTCTGACGAAGACCCAGTACTTC
-,TRBJ2-2,TRBV9,-,CASSVEWLTGELFF,TGTGCCAGCAGCGTAGAATGGCTTACCGGGGAGCTGTTTTTT
few,TRBJ2-3,TRBV7-9,TRBD1,CASSLNGGQVVPDPDTQYF,TGTGCCAGCAGCTTAAATGGGGGACAGGTCGTCCCCGACCCCGATACGCAGTATTTT
-,TRBJ1-5,TRBV29-1,-,CSVFGPGPQHF,TGCAGCGTTTTCGGACCGGGGCCCCAGCATTTT
few,TRBJ2-3,TRBV7-3,TRBD1,CASSLGTGGVDTQYF,TGTGCCAGCAGCCTTGGGACAGGGGGCGTAGATACGCAGTATTTT
-,TRBJ1-2,TRBV11-2,-,CASSLVRGSGGYTF,TGTGCCAGCAGCTTAGTCCGGGGGTCGGGAGGCTACACCTTC
-,TRBJ2-2,TRBV11-3,TRBD1,CASSSTQPTHRGWELFF,TGTGCCAGCAGCTCGACTCAACCAACTCACAGGGGCTGGGAGCTGTTTTTT
-,TRBJ1-2,TRBV14,-,CASSQATESIYGYTF,TGTGCCAGCAGCCAAGCCACAGAGTCCATCTATGGCTACACCTTC
-,TRBJ1-4,TRBV19,-,CASTATDTSNEKLFF,TGTGCCAGTACCGCAACGGACACATCTAATGAAAAACTGTTTTTT
few,TRBJ2-1,TRBV15,-,CATSRDQGGGNEQFF,TGTGCCACCAGCAGAGATCAGGGAGGGGGTAATGAGCAGTTCTTC
-,TRBJ1-5,TRBV19,TRBD1,CASNRPGQGDQPQHF,TGTGCCAGTAACCGCCCCGGTCAGGGGGATCAGCCCCAGCATTTT
-,TRBJ2-1,TRBV28,-,CASSSPPNNEQFF,TGTGCCAGCAGTTCCCCCCCCAACAATGAGCAGTTCTTC
few,TRBJ2-7,TRBV7-2,-,CASSLMGEGSLEQYF,TGTGCCAGCAGCTTAATGGGGGAAGGTTCGCTCGAGCAGTACTTC
few,TRBJ2-1,TRBV5-1,TRBD1,CASSLDRGHEQFF,TGCGCCAGCAGCCTGGACAGGGGGCATGAGCAGTTCTTC
-,TRBJ2-6,TRBV18,-,CASSPPGREVSGANVLTF,TGTGCCAGCTCACCACCGGGAAGGGAAGTCTCTGGGGCCAACGTCCTGACTTTC
few,TRBJ1-2,TRBV14,TRBD1,CASSQVGRDRAYGYTF,TGTGCCAGCAGCCAGGTGGGCCGGGACAGGGCCTATGGCTACACCTTC
few,TRBJ1-2,TRBV7-2,-,CASSPRLPRNYGYTF,TGTGCCAGCAGCCCACGGCTCCCCAGAAACTATGGCTACACCTTC
-,TRBJ1-5,TRBV2,-,CASWKSGNQPQHF,TGTGCCAGCTGGAAGAGCGGCAATCAGCCCCAGCATTTT
-,TRBJ1-2,TRBV28,-,CASSLSFRHGYTF,TGTGCCAGCAGTTTGTCCTTTAGGCATGGCTACACCTTC
-,TRBJ1-6,TRBV5-1,-,CASRKDNSPLHF,TGCGCCAGCAGGAAGGACAATTCACCCCTCCACTTT
-,TRBJ2-1,TRBV25-1,-,CASSEDSSYNEQFF,TGTGCCAGCAGTGAGGACAGCTCCTACAATGAGCAGTTCTTC
few,TRBJ2-5,TRBV5-4,TRBD1,CASSPPVGQGRETQYF,TGTGCCAGCAGCCCACCGGTGGGACAGGGGAGGGAGACCCAGTACTTC
-,TRBJ1-6,TRBV29-1,-,CSMTSGTSRNSPLHF,TGCAGCATGACCTCGGGGACCTCTAGAAATTCACCCCTCCACTTT
few,TRBJ2-1,TRBV11-2,-,CASSLDGEQFF,TGTGCCAGCAGCTTAGACGGCGAGCAGTTCTTC
few,TRBJ2-1,TRBV19,-,CASSIEADYNEQFF,TGTGCCAGTAGTATCGAAGCAGATTACAATGAGCAGTTCTTC
few,TRBJ2-1,TRBV18,-,CASSEQINEQFF,TGTGCCAGCTCGGAACAGATCAATGAGCAGTTCTTC
-,TRBJ1-4,TRBV4-3,TRBD1,CASSEGTRTGSNEKLFF,TGCGCCAGCAGCGAAGGAACGCGGACAGGGAGCAATGAAAAACTGTTTTTT
few,TRBJ2-1,TRBV6-1,TRBD2,CASLWALAGYNEQFF,TGTGCCAGCTTATGGGCCCTAGCGGGCTACAATGAGCAGTTCTTC
-,TRBJ1-1,TRBV27,TRBD1,CASSTRGYTEAFF,TGTGCCAGCAGTACCAGGGGGTACACTGAAGCTTTCTTT
few,TRBJ2-7,TRBV7-9,-,CASSSVSYEQYF,TGTGCCAGCAGCTCAGTGTCCTACGAGCAGTACTTC